These 25 T cell receptor beta chains came from one sample sequenced in a study of identical twins. MiXCR, applied by TCRdb to the 5' RACE reads, yields one record per CDR3 protein. This sample has about 200,000 distinct CDR3 sequences, with around 8.1% found just once. The data were also submitted as part of a second study, on yellow fever vaccine responses in identical twins.

Sequencing was done on a sample of memory (CD45RO+) T cells sorted from blood. The receptors originated from a woman younger than 35 in good health.

The J gene is TRBJ2-3, the V gene TRBV20-1; 7 nucleotides agree with TRBD2. V trimming: 5 bases; J trimming: 1 base; junction bases outside the gene matches: 3. There are 13 residues in the CDR3. Looked up from germline, CDR1 is DFQATT and CDR2 is SNEGSKA (reference sequence). The CDR3 loop reads CSAETSGTDTQYF. CDR3 coding DNA: TGCAGTGCTGAAACTAGCGGCACAGATACGCAGTATTTT.

This clonotype was seen ten or more times. The chain recombines TRBV5-1 with TRBJ2-3; 12 bases map to TRBD2. The germline gives CDR1 SGHRS, CDR2 YFSETQ. The CDR3 has 17 amino acids. The V gene end was trimmed by 2 bases and the J gene end by 0 bases; junction bases not matched to a gene: 4. CDR3 in amino acids: CASSFLGLAGSTDTQYF. Written as DNA, the CDR3 is TGCGCCAGCAGCTTCCTCGGACTAGCGGGGAGCACAGATACGCAGTATTTT.

This clonotype was seen a few times. This rearrangement joins TRBV6-2 or TRBV6-3 to TRBJ2-5, with no clear D. Germline V gives CDR1 MNHEY, CDR2 SVGEGT. Trimming removed 6 bases from V and 0 bases from J, with 14 bases in between. The CDR3 totals 15 residues. CDR3 nucleotide sequence: TGTGCCAGCAGACACAGAAAGTTCAACCAAGAGACCCAGTACTTC. It codes for CASRHRKFNQETQYF.

As concerns this clonotype: One junction end does not reproduce the germline sequence, and a read error may be involved. The DNA of the CDR3 is TGCAGTGTTAGAACCGGGACTAGCGGCACAGATACGCAGTATTTT. This sequence encodes CSVRTGTSGTDTQYF. The V and J genes are TRBV20-1 and TRBJ2-3; TRBD2 agrees at 10 bases. Germline V lookup: CDR1 DFQATT, CDR2 SNEGSKA (reference sequence). The CDR3 covers 15 residues.

The chain employs TRBV3-1 and TRBJ2-7; D is unclear. Trimming shortened V by 4 bases and J by 3 bases, and 13 bases separated the two germline ends. Germline V gene sequence: CDR1 LGHDT, CDR2 YNNKEL (reference sequence). CDR3 size: 14 residues. As DNA, the CDR3 is TGTGCCAGCAGCCCTTCGGACGTAGGCTACGAGCAGTACTTC. Translating gives CASSPSDVGYEQYF.

The rearrangement joins TRBV7-2 to TRBJ2-7, with 8 nucleotides matching TRBD1. The germline CDR1 and CDR2 sequences are SGHTA and FQGNSA. The CDR3 consists of 15 residues. J lost 0 bases, V lost 1 base, and 2 bases had no gene match. The CDR3 sequence is CASSLGTGFSYEQYF. CDR3 coding DNA: TGTGCCAGCAGCTTAGGGACAGGGTTCTCCTACGAGCAGTACTTC.

The table lists this clonotype with a few counts. The chain couples TRBV12-3 or TRBV12-4 to TRBJ1-4; 9 bases are shared with TRBD1. V dropped 4 bases and J dropped 10; count of bases not matched to a gene: 7. The CDR3 extends over 14 amino acids. The CDR3 DNA reads as TGTGCCAGCAGTTCAAGACAGGGGGAAGGAAAACTGTTTTTT. Its translation is CASSSRQGEGKLFF.

There are many counts of this clonotype. CDR3 bases: TGTGCCATCAGTCGGACAGGGCCCACAGATACGCAGTATTTT. Its protein product is CAISRTGPTDTQYF. The chain recombines TRBV10-3 with TRBJ2-3, with 8 bases matching TRBD1. Germline CDR1 ENHRY, CDR2 SYGVKD. This CDR3 has 14 amino acids. The junction had 3 bases not matched to a gene; V was cut back by 5 bases and J by 2 bases.

This clonotype occurred many times. The chain links TRBV4-1 to TRBJ2-7; the D gene is possibly TRBD1 (5 bases). Trimming left V 1 base short and J 2 bases short, with 15 bases between. The V gene's germline CDR1 is MGHRA and CDR2 YSYEKL. The CDR3 consists of 16 residues. CDR3 in DNA: TGCGCCAGCAGCCAAGCCCCGCAGGGTTACCCCTACGAGCAGTACTTC. Protein sequence: CASSQAPQGYPYEQYF.

Of note for this clonotype: The junction differs from germline at one of its ends, possibly a read error. The chain joins TRBV7-2 to TRBJ2-5; D possibly uses TRBD1 or TRBD2 (5 bases each). This CDR3 has 14 residues. Germline-derived CDR1 and CDR2 are SGHTA and FQGNSA. The chain's CDR3 is CASSQRGPQGTQYF. CDR3 DNA: TGTGCCAGCAGCCAACGGGGACCCCAAGGGACCCAGTACTTC.

CDR3 coding DNA: TGTGCCAGCAGTGAAAAATTGGTCGATACGCAGTATTTT. Its protein is CASSEKLVDTQYF. The chain is built from TRBV2 and TRBJ2-3; D remains unclear. The CDR3 length is 13 residues. CDR1 SNHLY and CDR2 FYNNEI come from the germline V gene. V was clipped by 2 bases and J by 6 bases, with 9 bases between them.

In this sample, this clonotype turned up many times. The chain combines TRBV29-1 with TRBJ2-3; 9 bases fit TRBD2. Unmatched junction bases numbered 3, after V lost 6 bases and J lost 5 bases. This CDR3 spans 12 amino acids. Germline V gives CDR1 SQVTM, CDR2 ANQGSEA. Here the CDR3 reads CSVGLAGDTQYF. The CDR3 DNA reads TGCAGCGTGGGACTAGCTGGAGATACGCAGTATTTT.

This clonotype was observed a few times. The J gene is TRBJ1-6, the V gene TRBV27, with D possibly TRBD1 on 5 matching bases. The germline V gene encodes CDR1 MNHEY and CDR2 SMNVEV (reference sequence). This CDR3 contains 14 residues. V was shortened by 6 bases and J by 6 bases, with 12 bases between the two germline ends. The CDR3 DNA is TGTGCCAGCAGCCTGGGACTGACTAATTCACCCCTCCACTTT. This translates into CASSLGLTNSPLHF.

This sequence joins TRBV18 and TRBJ2-5, with a tentative D call TRBD1 (5 bases). The CDR3 totals 15 residues. Germline V gives CDR1 KGHSH, CDR2 LQKENI. Trimming shortened V by 6 bases and J by 5 bases, and 19 bases separated the two germline ends. This chain's CDR3 is CASSPDPQGMETQYF. The CDR3, as DNA: TGTGCCAGCTCTCCCGACCCCCAGGGAATGGAGACCCAGTACTTC.

The table lists this clonotype with many counts. The chain recombines TRBV2 with TRBJ2-4, with 11 bases aligning to TRBD2. The CDR3 is 15 amino acids. Looked up from germline, CDR1 is SNHLY and CDR2 is FYNNEI. Trimming removed 10 bases from V and 4 bases from J; junction bases left unmatched: 9. In nucleotides, the CDR3 is TGTGCCATCGCGACTAGCGGGACCCGGAAAAACATTCAGTACTTC. It is translated as CAIATSGTRKNIQYF.

V is TRBV28 and J is TRBJ2-2; TRBD2 agrees at 9 bases. Germline V gene lookup returns CDR1 MDHEN and CDR2 SYDVKM. The CDR3 sequence is 16 residues long. The trim removed 6 bases at V and 1 base at J, leaving 6 bases unmatched. CDR3 bases: TGTGCCAGCAGCCGCGGCGGGGGGGGGAACACCGGGGAGCTGTTTTTT. This gives the protein CASSRGGGGNTGELFF.

This clonotype was seen a handful of times. This chain links TRBV7-2 with TRBJ2-7; 9 bases fit TRBD1. The CDR3 runs to 16 residues. Unmatched junction bases numbered 7, after V lost 1 base and J lost 3 bases. Germline values: CDR1 SGHTA, CDR2 FQGNSA. The CDR3 DNA reads as TGTGCCAGCAGCTTAGTCCCGGCGGGACAGGGCTACGAGCAGTACTTC. Encoded protein: CASSLVPAGQGYEQYF.

This clonotype was counted ten times or more. The rearrangement uses TRBV29-1 and TRBJ2-5, with 8 bases matching TRBD2. Germline CDR1 is SQVTM and CDR2 is ANQGSEA. The CDR3 extends over 12 amino acids. V shed 4 bases, J shed 3 bases, and the junction held 1 base outside the gene matches. The CDR3 loop is CSVALAEETQYF. In DNA form, the CDR3 reads TGCAGCGTTGCACTAGCGGAAGAGACCCAGTACTTC.

This clonotype was counted a few times. The chain joins TRBV5-1 to TRBJ2-2; TRBD1 matches at 7 bases. Germline trimming cut 4 bases from V and 8 bases from J; bases unmatched to any gene: 5. The CDR3 spans 13 residues. From germline, CDR1 is SGHRS and CDR2 YFSETQ. CDR3 in DNA: TGCGCCAGCAGCGACGGACAGGCAGGGGAGCTGTTTTTT. Its translation: CASSDGQAGELFF.

Only a few counts were recorded for this clonotype. The rearrangement links TRBV6-1 to TRBJ2-2; 8 nucleotides line up with TRBD1. This CDR3 spans 14 amino acids. V lost 10 bases and J lost 5; bases outside the gene matches: 9. Germline CDR1 MNHNS, CDR2 SASEGT. The chain's CDR3 is CATLGTGGTGELFF. The CDR3 nucleotides are TGTGCCACACTCGGGACAGGAGGAACCGGGGAGCTGTTTTTT.

This clonotype was detected ten times or more. This chain joins TRBV24-1 and TRBJ1-5; 8 bases match TRBD1. V shed 5 bases, J shed 3 bases, and the junction held 8 bases outside the gene matches. The CDR3 totals 16 residues. In germline, CDR1 is KGHDR, CDR2 SFDVKD. The CDR3 protein is CATSGTGQGNNQPQHF. The CDR3 nucleotides are TGTGCCACCAGTGGAACCGGACAGGGTAACAATCAGCCCCAGCATTTT.

This clonotype was recorded many times. This chain joins TRBV12-3 or TRBV12-4 and TRBJ1-1; 9 bases are a match to TRBD1. The V gene end was trimmed by 6 bases and the J gene end by 6 bases; junction bases not matched to a gene: 5. This CDR3 contains 13 residues. In DNA form, the CDR3 reads TGTGCCAGCAGCCAGACAGGGGGGGCTGAAGCTTTCTTT. Its translation is CASSQTGGAEAFF.

This clonotype has at least ten counts. As DNA, the CDR3 is TGTGCCAGCAGATTAAGCGGGGGCTCCTACAATGAGCAGTTCTTC. It is translated as CASRLSGGSYNEQFF. V usage is TRBV12-3 or TRBV12-4 and J usage is TRBJ2-1, with 8 bases fitting TRBD2. The CDR3 spans 15 residues. The V gene end was trimmed by 6 bases and the J gene end by 0 bases; junction bases not matched to a gene: 4.

The chain is built from TRBV5-1 and TRBJ2-1; 11 bases agree with TRBD1. The CDR3 is 15 amino acids. In germline, CDR1 is SGHRS, CDR2 YFSETQ. J was trimmed by 7 bases and V by 3 bases; bases with no gene match: 6. The CDR3 reads CASSSHGTGGNEQFF. CDR3 nucleotide sequence: TGCGCCAGCAGCTCGCACGGGACAGGGGGGAATGAGCAGTTCTTC.

This clonotype has just a few counts. The chain uses TRBV7-9 and TRBJ2-3, with D uncertain. V lost 1 base to trimming and J lost 0 bases, with 11 bases between them. CDR3 length: 16 residues. Germline assignment: CDR1 SEHNR and CDR2 FQNEAQ (reference sequence). The CDR3 DNA is TGTGCCAGCAGCTTAGATAGGGCGGCTAGCACAGATACGCAGTATTTT. Translation gives CASSLDRAASTDTQYF.